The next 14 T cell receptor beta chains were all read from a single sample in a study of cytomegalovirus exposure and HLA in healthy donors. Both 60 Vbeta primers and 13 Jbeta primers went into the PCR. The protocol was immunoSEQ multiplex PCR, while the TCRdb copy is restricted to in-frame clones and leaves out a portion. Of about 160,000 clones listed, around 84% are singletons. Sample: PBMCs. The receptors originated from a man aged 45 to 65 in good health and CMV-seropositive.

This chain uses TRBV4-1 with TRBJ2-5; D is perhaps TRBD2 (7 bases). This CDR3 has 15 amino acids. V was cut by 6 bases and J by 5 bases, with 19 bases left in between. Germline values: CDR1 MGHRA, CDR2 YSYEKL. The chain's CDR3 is CASSRGLGQGETQYF. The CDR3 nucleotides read TGCGCCAGCAGTCGTGGACTAGGGCAGGGGGAGACCCAGTACTTC.

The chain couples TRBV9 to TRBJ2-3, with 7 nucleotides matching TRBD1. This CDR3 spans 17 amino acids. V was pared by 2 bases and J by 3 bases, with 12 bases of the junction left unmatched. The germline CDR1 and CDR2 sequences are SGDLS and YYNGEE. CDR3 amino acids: CASSVSPGTVRTDTQYF. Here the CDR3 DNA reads TGTGCCAGCAGCGTTTCCCCCGGGACAGTTCGAACAGATACGCAGTATTTT.

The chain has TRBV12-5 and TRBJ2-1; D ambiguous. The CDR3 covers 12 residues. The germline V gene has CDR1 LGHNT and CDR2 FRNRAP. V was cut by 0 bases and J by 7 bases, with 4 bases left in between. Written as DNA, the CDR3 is TGTGCTAGTGGTTTGGTCCGTAATGAGCAGTTCTTC. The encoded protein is CASGLVRNEQFF.

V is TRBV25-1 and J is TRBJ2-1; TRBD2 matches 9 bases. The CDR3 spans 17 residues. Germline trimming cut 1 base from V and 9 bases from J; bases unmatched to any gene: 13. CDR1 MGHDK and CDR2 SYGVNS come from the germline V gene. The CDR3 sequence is CASSELGLGGGAFEQFF. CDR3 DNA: TGTGCCAGCAGTGAATTAGGACTCGGCGGGGGGGCTTTTGAGCAGTTCTTC. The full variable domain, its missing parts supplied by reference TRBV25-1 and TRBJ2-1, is EADIYQTPRYLVIGTGKKITLECSQTMGHDKMYWYQQDPGMELHLIHYSYGVNSTEKGDLSSESTVSRIRTEHFPLTLESARPSHTSQYLCASSELGLGGGAFEQFFGPGTRLTVL.

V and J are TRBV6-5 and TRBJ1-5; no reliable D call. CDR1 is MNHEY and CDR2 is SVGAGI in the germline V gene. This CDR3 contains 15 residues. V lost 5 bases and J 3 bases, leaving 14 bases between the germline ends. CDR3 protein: CASSRDGLDNQPQHF. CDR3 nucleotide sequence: TGTGCCAGCAGTCGAGACGGACTGGACAATCAGCCCCAGCATTTT.

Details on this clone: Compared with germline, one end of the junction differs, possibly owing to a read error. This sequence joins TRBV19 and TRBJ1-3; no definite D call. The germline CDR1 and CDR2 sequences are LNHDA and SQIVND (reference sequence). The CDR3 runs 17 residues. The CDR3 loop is CASSIGRVPTSGDTIYF. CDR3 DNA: TGTGCCAGTAGTATAGGTCGGGTACCAACCTCTGGAGACACCATATATTTT.

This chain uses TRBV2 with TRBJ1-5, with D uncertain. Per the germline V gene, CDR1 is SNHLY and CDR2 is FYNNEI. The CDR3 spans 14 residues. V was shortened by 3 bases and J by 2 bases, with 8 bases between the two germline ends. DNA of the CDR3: TGTGCCAGCAGTGAGAGAAGAGGCAATCAGCCCCAGCATTTT. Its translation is CASSERRGNQPQHF.

CDR3 in DNA: TGTGCCAGTAGTATGGGGGGTACGGGTAATGAAAAACTGTTTTTT. Translating it yields CASSMGGTGNEKLFF. This chain joins TRBV19 and TRBJ1-4; D may be TRBD1 (5 bases). There are 15 residues in the CDR3. The germline V gene has CDR1 LNHDA and CDR2 SQIVND (reference sequence). V gave up 3 bases and J gave up 4 bases, with 12 bases separating them.

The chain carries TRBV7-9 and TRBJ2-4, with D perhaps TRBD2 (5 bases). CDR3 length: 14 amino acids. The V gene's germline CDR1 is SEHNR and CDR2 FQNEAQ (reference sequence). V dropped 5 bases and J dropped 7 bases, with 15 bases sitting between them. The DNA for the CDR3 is TGTGCCAGCAGCCCCGGGATAGGCGGGAACATTCAGTACTTC. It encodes CASSPGIGGNIQYF. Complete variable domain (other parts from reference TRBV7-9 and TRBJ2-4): DTGVSQNPRHKITKRGQNVTFRCDPISEHNRLYWYRQTLGQGPEFLTYFQNEAQLEKSRLLSDRFSAERPKGSFSTLEIQRTEQGDSAMYLCASSPGIGGNIQYFGAGTRLSVL.

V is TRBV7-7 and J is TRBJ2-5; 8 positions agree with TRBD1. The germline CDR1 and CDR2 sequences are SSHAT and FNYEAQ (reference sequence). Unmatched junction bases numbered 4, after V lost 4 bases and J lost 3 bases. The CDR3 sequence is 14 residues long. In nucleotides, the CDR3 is TGTGCCAGCAGCTCCGGGACAGGAGAAGAGACCCAGTACTTC. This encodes CASSSGTGEETQYF.

The CDR3 nucleotides are TGTGCCAGCAAGGACACCGAAGAGACCCAGTACTTC. Translating gives CASKDTEETQYF. The chain employs TRBV28 and TRBJ2-5; D perhaps matches TRBD1 (5 bases). Per germline, CDR1 MDHEN and CDR2 SYDVKM. V lost 7 bases, J lost 3 bases, and 9 bases lay in between. The CDR3 contains 12 residues.

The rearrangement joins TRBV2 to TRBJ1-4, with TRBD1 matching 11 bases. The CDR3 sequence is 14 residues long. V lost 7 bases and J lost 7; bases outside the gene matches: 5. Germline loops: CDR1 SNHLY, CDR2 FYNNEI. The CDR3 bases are TGTGCCAGCATCGGACAGGGGGCAGGTGAAAAACTGTTTTTT. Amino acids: CASIGQGAGEKLFF.

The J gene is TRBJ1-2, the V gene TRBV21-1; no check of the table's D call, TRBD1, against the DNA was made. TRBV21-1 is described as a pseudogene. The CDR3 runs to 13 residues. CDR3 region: CAIKDRAGYGYTF. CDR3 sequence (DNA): TGTGCCATCAAGGACAGGGCCGGCTATGGCTACACCTTC.

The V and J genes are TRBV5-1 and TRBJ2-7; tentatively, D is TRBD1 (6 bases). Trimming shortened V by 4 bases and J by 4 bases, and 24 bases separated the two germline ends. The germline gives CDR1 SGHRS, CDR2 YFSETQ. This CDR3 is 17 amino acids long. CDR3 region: CASSLTPDRRYPYEQYF. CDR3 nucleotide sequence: TGCGCCAGCAGCCTGACTCCTGACAGGCGCTACCCTTACGAGCAGTACTTC.